This T cell receptor beta chain derives from a study of T-cell memory formation after mild COVID-19 (dated by TCRdb to the early 2020s). General notes on the study: TCR sequence clusters from the two donors were found to be largely donor specific. Longitudinal TCRalpha and TCRbeta repertoire sequencing tracked T-cell clones expanding and contracting after mild COVID-19 in two donors. The cohort comprised two young, previously healthy adult volunteers, one female and one male.

With regard to this clonotype: Its antigen is not yet known. The record has no base qualities; no much larger clone is one base away.

These reads were obtained on an Illumina NovaSeq 6000. TCRalpha and TCRbeta cDNA libraries were constructed by 5'RACE with constant-segment primers, with sample barcodes and unique molecular identifiers being introduced. RNA was extracted from every sample with Trizol reagent. The libraries were amplified in two PCR steps, and the second step added a second sample barcode and Illumina TruSeq adapters. Sequencing of the libraries was done on an Illumina NovaSeq, producing 2 x 150 bp paired-end reads. Regarding the original processing steps: Reads were demultiplexed and collapsed into UMI-guided consensus sequences with migec v1.2.7. Using mixcr v2.1.11, UMI consensuses were aligned to TRA and TRB V and J templates and then assembled into clonotypes. A clonotype was counted as expanded or contracted only if both edgeR and NoisET called the change significant, with noise models trained on biological replicates. edgeR calls used a false discovery rate-adjusted p below 0.01 and a log2 fold-change threshold of 1. PCA with hierarchical clustering of max-normalized trajectories of the 1000 most abundant clonotypes was used as exploratory dynamics analysis. Separately sequenced CD4+ and CD8+ repertoires were used to assign the CD4 or CD8 phenotype of responding clones. The public reads were run again by TCRdb, first through fastp at Q25 and then through MiXCR, and only productive beta chains were kept. A single entry per CDR3 protein holds the most common genes and DNA from its merged rows. TCRdb's processing, not the authors' own work, is the source of the V and J calls. The sample table records about 150,000 distinct CDR3 sequences; 19% of these occur just once. The ten largest make up around 2.5% of the sample.

Overall results and qualifications from the work: Some responding clones were detected in pre-infection memory, suggesting pre-existing cross-reactive memory T cells joined the SARS-CoV-2 response. The second-wave clones that peaked on day 37 were not confirmed to be SARS-CoV-2 specific. Only a couple of mild cases were covered by the study, and larger cohorts that include severe cases with pre-infection samples were considered necessary. Contracting CD4+ clones were located mainly in the CM and EM memory subsets, whereas CD8+ clones were found to be enriched in EMRA. From day 15 to 85, contracting clones showed balanced CD4/CD8 phenotypes, whereas a second wave of clones that expanded from day 15 to 37 leaned towards CD4+.

The CDR3, cysteine through phenylalanine, is 16 amino acids long. The read is trimmed to its CDR3 DNA, 48 bases read in frame from base 1. The junction carries 18 bases between V and J, which are trimmed by 2 bases and 7 bases respectively. CDR1 and CDR2 were assigned from the germline V gene as SGHTA and FQGNSA. Ficoll-Paque density gradient centrifugation was the method used to isolate PBMCs. In this chain, TRBV7-2 is recombined with TRBJ1-5, with the D gene too uncertain to name. The specimen sequenced was PBMCs or a T cell subset sorted from them (not recorded which). The sequence came from an adult woman who had mild COVID-19 (a few samples of this study predate the infection). The sample titles of this study are shuffled in the database, so cell type and time point are left out; the donor was told from shared clones. The CDR3 region has the sequence CASSLLYRKGEQPQHF. The DNA sequence is given as TGTGCCAGCAGCTTATTATACCGTAAAGGTGAACAGCCCCAGCATTTT.